The 17 T cell receptor beta chains listed next were all sequenced from one sample in a study of OX40 agonist ivuxolimab in advanced cancers. The table came from immunoSEQ multiplex PCR; TCRdb's copy has only in-frame clones and leaves some out. The sample shows 55,000 to 70,000 clones, more than 75% of them seen only once. The material was CD4+ or CD8+ T cells sorted from blood, obtained in a trial of the OX40 agonist ivuxolimab. These receptors were taken from an adult with an advanced solid tumor such as melanoma, head and neck, liver or kidney cancer.

The chain uses TRBV4-1 and TRBJ2-7, with TRBD2 matching 11 bases. The trim removed 2 bases at V and 2 bases at J, leaving 2 bases unmatched. The CDR3 runs 15 residues. The germline gives CDR1 MGHRA, CDR2 YSYEKL. CDR3 region: CASSQPTSGAYEQYF. CDR3 DNA: TGCGCCAGCAGCCAACCGACTAGCGGGGCCTACGAGCAGTACTTC.

V gene TRBV5-4 combines with J gene TRBJ1-3; D not resolved. Germline values: CDR1 SGHNT, CDR2 YYREEE (reference sequence). V was clipped by 0 bases and J by 3 bases, with 7 bases between them. CDR3 length: 14 amino acids. CDR3 nucleotide sequence: TGTGCCAGCAGCTTGGATGCAGGTGGAAACACCATATATTTT. This codes for CASSLDAGGNTIYF.

This chain connects TRBV19 to TRBJ2-1, with 10 nucleotides matching TRBD1. The V and J ends lost 3 bases and 6 bases, in that order; junction bases with no gene match: 11. The CDR3 loop spans 17 amino acids. Per the germline V gene, CDR1 is LNHDA and CDR2 is SQIVND (reference sequence). CDR3 nucleotide sequence: TGTGCCAGTAGTATTCGGGCCGGGACAGGGGTTGCCAATGAGCAGTTCTTC. Its protein is CASSIRAGTGVANEQFF.

As DNA, the CDR3 is TGTGCCAGCAGCTTAGTAAGCACAGGGAACGACGAGCAGTACTTC. Its translation is CASSLVSTGNDEQYF. The chain combines TRBV7-2 with TRBJ2-7; a possible D gene is TRBD1 (6 bases). Trimming left V 1 base short and J 5 bases short, with 15 bases between. CDR1 and CDR2 from the germline V gene are SGHTA and FQGNSA. The CDR3 is 15 residues long.

The J gene is TRBJ1-5, the V gene TRBV10-3; D gene uncertain. The CDR3 is 15 residues long. Germline V CDR1 and CDR2: ENHRY, SYGVKD. The V gene lost 5 bases and the J gene lost 2 bases, with 13 bases spanning the gap. CDR3 loop: CAISSSGSGNQPQHF. CDR3 DNA sequence: TGTGCCATCAGTAGCTCTGGTAGTGGCAATCAGCCCCAGCATTTT.

This clone was detected only once. The CDR3 DNA is TGTGCCAGCAGCTTCACCGGGGTGCGGGAGGGCCAAGAGACCCAGTACTTC. As protein: CASSFTGVREGQETQYF. The V gene is TRBV7-9, the J gene TRBJ2-5; 9 nucleotides line up with TRBD2. V lost 3 bases and J lost 1; bases outside the gene matches: 9. Germline V gene data show CDR1 as SEHNR and CDR2 as FQNEAQ (reference sequence). The CDR3 consists of 17 residues.

The rearrangement links TRBV6-5 to TRBJ1-1; D perhaps matches TRBD1 (5 bases). Per germline, CDR1 MNHEY and CDR2 SVGAGI. CDR3 size: 15 residues. Trimming left V 2 bases short and J 1 base short, with 11 bases between. Here the CDR3 DNA reads TGTGCCAGCAGTTACGGCGGGGGGAAGAACACTGAAGCTTTCTTT. Amino acid sequence: CASSYGGGKNTEAFF.

This clone has a handful of counts. This sequence joins TRBV14 and TRBJ2-1, with D perhaps TRBD2 (6 bases). V lost 4 bases to trimming and J lost 4 bases, with 20 bases between them. Germline values: CDR1 SGHDN, CDR2 FVKESK. The CDR3 loop spans 17 amino acids. CDR3 residues: CASSPSSSAGSYNEQFF. For the CDR3, the DNA is TGTGCCAGCAGCCCAAGTAGTTCGGCGGGATCGTACAATGAGCAGTTCTTC.

This clone was recorded only once. The genes are TRBV19 and TRBJ2-5; D is perhaps TRBD2 (6 bases). There are 13 residues in the CDR3. Germline V gene lookup returns CDR1 LNHDA and CDR2 SQIVND (reference sequence). V dropped 5 bases and J dropped 2 bases, with 9 bases sitting between them. The DNA for the CDR3 is TGTGCCAGTAGTGCGGGGATACAAGAGACCCAGTACTTC. This codes for CASSAGIQETQYF.

V and J are TRBV2 and TRBJ1-1; unclear D gene. V lost 9 bases to trimming and J lost 0 bases, with 23 bases between them. The germline CDR1 and CDR2 sequences are SNHLY and FYNNEI. The CDR3 is 17 residues long. CDR3 in DNA: TGTGCCAGGGTATCTGGATCCCTGTCTGGCATGAACACTGAAGCTTTCTTT. Protein: CARVSGSLSGMNTEAFF.

The chain combines TRBV6-5 with TRBJ2-2; tentatively, D is TRBD2 (6 bases). This CDR3 contains 16 residues. Per germline, CDR1 MNHEY and CDR2 SVGAGI. The ends were cut back, 4 bases at V and 7 bases at J, with 19 bases in the middle. The CDR3 reads CASSSAGTLEVGELFF. The DNA of the CDR3 is TGTGCCAGCAGTTCCGCCGGGACTCTGGAGGTCGGGGAGCTGTTTTTT.

The rearrangement joins TRBV9 to TRBJ2-3; 8 positions match TRBD2. This CDR3 is 15 amino acids long. With V trimmed by 5 bases and J by 3 bases, 8 bases remained unmatched. Germline CDR1 reads SGDLS; CDR2 reads YYNGEE. In nucleotides, the CDR3 is TGTGCCAGCAGTGGAGCGGGAGATCTGACAGATACGCAGTATTTT. Its translation is CASSGAGDLTDTQYF.

The chain couples TRBV5-1 to TRBJ2-7, with TRBD2 identical over 11 bases. V dropped 4 bases and J dropped 1; count of bases not matched to a gene: 7. This CDR3 has 16 amino acids. Germline CDR1 reads SGHRS; CDR2 reads YFSETQ. The CDR3 DNA follows: TGCGCCAGCAGCGCCTCGACTAGCGGGATATCCTACGAGCAGTACTTC. This translates into CASSASTSGISYEQYF.

The chain joins TRBV6-5 to TRBJ2-3; 7 bases map to TRBD1. V gave up 10 bases and J gave up 1 base; unmatched junction bases: 8. Germline V gene sequence: CDR1 MNHEY, CDR2 SVGAGI. This CDR3 has 14 residues. The CDR3 bases are TGTGCCACCAAGGACAGGAGCCGCACAGATACGCAGTATTTT. The encoded protein is CATKDRSRTDTQYF.

This clone was observed a few times. V is TRBV4-1 and J is TRBJ2-2; unclear D gene. The CDR3 runs 15 residues. The germline gives CDR1 MGHRA, CDR2 YSYEKL. V was clipped by 1 base and J by 0 bases, with 6 bases between them. In nucleotides, the CDR3 is TGCGCCAGCAGCCAAGGCTACGCGAACACCGGGGAGCTGTTTTTT. This sequence encodes CASSQGYANTGELFF.

This chain links TRBV4-1 with TRBJ2-4, with TRBD1 matching over 9 bases. The length of the CDR3 is 14 residues. CDR1 is MGHRA, CDR2 YSYEKL, per germline. Trimming at V came to 3 bases and at J to 8 bases, leaving 5 bases not matched to a gene. The CDR3 region has the DNA TGCGCCAGCAGCCAGGGGACAGGGATGGACATTCAGTACTTC. Protein: CASSQGTGMDIQYF.

The J gene is TRBJ2-7, the V gene TRBV5-1; D gene uncertain. Germline loops: CDR1 SGHRS, CDR2 YFSETQ. Deletions cut 5 bases from V and 9 bases from J, with 15 bases between. CDR3 length equals 12 residues. The CDR3: CASSYGSGGQYF. CDR3 bases: TGCGCCAGCAGTTATGGCTCTGGCGGGCAGTACTTC.